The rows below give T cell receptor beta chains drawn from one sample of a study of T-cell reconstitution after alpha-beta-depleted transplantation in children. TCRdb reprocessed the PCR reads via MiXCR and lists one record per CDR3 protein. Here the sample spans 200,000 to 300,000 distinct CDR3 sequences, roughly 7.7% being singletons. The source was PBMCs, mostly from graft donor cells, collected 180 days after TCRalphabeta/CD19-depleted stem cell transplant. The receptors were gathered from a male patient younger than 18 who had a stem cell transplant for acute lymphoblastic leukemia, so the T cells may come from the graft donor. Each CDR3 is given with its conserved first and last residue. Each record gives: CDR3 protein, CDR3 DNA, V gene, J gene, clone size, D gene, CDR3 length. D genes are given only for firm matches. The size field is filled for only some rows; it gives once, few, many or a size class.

CDR3: CASSRGSTATNTEAFF
DNA: TGTGCCAGCAGTCGGGGATCGACAGCCACAAACACTGAAGCTTTCTTT
V: TRBV27
J: TRBJ1-1
size: many
D: NA
length: 16

CDR3: CATSRERGTGNTIYF
DNA: TGTGCCACCAGCAGAGAGAGGGGGACTGGAAACACCATATATTTT
V: TRBV15
J: TRBJ1-3
size: many
D: NA
length: 15

CDR3: CASSPDRTGEQYF
DNA: TGTGCCAGCTCACCAGATAGGACTGGCGAGCAGTACTTC
V: TRBV18
J: TRBJ2-7
size: many
D: NA
length: 13

CDR3: CASSLLSGLAGGSSYNEQFF
DNA: TGTGCCAGCAGCCTCCTAAGTGGCCTAGCGGGGGGGAGCTCCTACAATGAGCAGTTCTTC
V: TRBV9
J: TRBJ2-1
size: many
D: TRBD2
length: 20

CDR3: CASSKTGGADTQYF
DNA: TGTGCCAGCAGCAAGACAGGGGGCGCAGATACGCAGTATTTT
V: TRBV12-3/TRBV12-4
J: TRBJ2-3
size: many
D: TRBD1
length: 14

CDR3: CASSQGLNEKLFF
DNA: TGTGCCAGCAGCCAAGGGCTAAATGAAAAACTGTTTTTT
V: TRBV3-1
J: TRBJ1-4
size: many
D: NA
length: 13

CDR3: CASSRLAGQETQYF
DNA: TGTGCCAGCAGCCGACTAGCGGGACAAGAGACCCAGTACTTC
V: TRBV7-9
J: TRBJ2-5
size: many
D: TRBD2
length: 14

CDR3: CASSLGAHSGSSYNEQFF
DNA: TGTGCCAGCAGCTTAGGGGCACATAGCGGGAGCTCCTACAATGAGCAGTTCTTC
V: TRBV11-1
J: TRBJ2-1
size: few
D: TRBD2
length: 18

CDR3: CASSDGGQGNEKLFF
DNA: TGTGCCAGCAGTGACGGGGGACAGGGTAATGAAAAACTGTTTTTT
V: TRBV25-1
J: TRBJ1-4
size: many
D: TRBD1
length: 15

CDR3: CASSFIRGAPGELFF
DNA: TGTGCCAGCAGTTTCATCAGGGGGGCTCCAGGGGAGCTGTTTTTT
V: TRBV28
J: TRBJ2-2
size: many
D: NA
length: 15

CDR3: CASSLFPGLGVNEQFF
DNA: TGTGCCAGCAGCTTATTCCCGGGACTAGGGGTCAATGAGCAGTTCTTC
V: TRBV7-8
J: TRBJ2-1
size: many
D: TRBD2
length: 16

CDR3: CASSPPNVNSYNSPLHF
DNA: TGTGCCAGCTCACCACCCAACGTAAACTCCTATAATTCACCCCTCCACTTT
V: TRBV18
J: TRBJ1-6
size: many
D: NA
length: 17

CDR3: CASSFFPNSPLHF
DNA: TGTGCCAGCAGCTTTTTCCCGAATTCACCCCTCCACTTT
V: TRBV5-6
J: TRBJ1-6
size: many
D: NA
length: 13

CDR3: CASSLAGGRRNTGELFF
DNA: TGTGCCAGCAGTTTAGCAGGGGGTCGCAGGAACACCGGGGAGCTGTTTTTT
V: TRBV28
J: TRBJ2-2
size: many
D: TRBD1
length: 17

CDR3: CSVTGTSVYNEQFF
DNA: TGCAGCGTCACCGGGACTAGCGTATATAATGAGCAGTTCTTC
V: TRBV29-1
J: TRBJ2-1
size: many
D: TRBD2
length: 14

CDR3: CASSLVRFYNEQFF
DNA: TGTGCCAGCAGCTTAGTCAGGTTCTACAATGAGCAGTTCTTC
V: TRBV7-8
J: TRBJ2-1
size: many
D: NA
length: 14

CDR3: CASSQEAAVAYGYTF
DNA: TGCGCCAGCAGCCAAGAGGCTGCCGTAGCCTATGGCTACACCTTC
V: TRBV4-3
J: TRBJ1-2
size: few
D: NA
length: 15

CDR3: CASSLVGGYSGNTIYF
DNA: TGTGCCAGCAGCTTAGTTGGCGGATACTCTGGAAACACCATATATTTT
V: TRBV7-6
J: TRBJ1-3
size: many
D: NA
length: 16

CDR3: CASSWRLTGTGELFF
DNA: TGTGCCAGCAGCTGGAGACTGACAGGGACCGGGGAGCTGTTTTTT
V: TRBV7-3
J: TRBJ2-2
size: many
D: TRBD1
length: 15

CDR3: CASSQGEGGRGETQYF
DNA: TGTGCCAGCAGCCAAGGGGAGGGGGGGCGAGGAGAGACCCAGTACTTC
V: TRBV4-2
J: TRBJ2-5
size: many
D: NA
length: 16

CDR3: CASSVGRSQETQYF
DNA: TGTGCCAGCAGCGTAGGGCGCTCCCAAGAGACCCAGTACTTC
V: TRBV9
J: TRBJ2-5
size: few
D: NA
length: 14

CDR3: CASSQSLQSFGGAAPSYEQYF
DNA: TGCGCCAGCAGTCAATCCCTCCAATCCTTCGGGGGGGCCGCCCCCTCCTACGAGCAGTACTTC
V: TRBV23-1
J: TRBJ2-7
size: NA
D: TRBD2
length: 21

CDR3: CASSPRTGSSYNSPLHF
DNA: TGTGCCAGCAGCCCCCGAACAGGGAGCTCCTATAATTCACCCCTCCACTTT
V: TRBV11-2
J: TRBJ1-6
size: many
D: NA
length: 17

CDR3: CSVEGGATNTGELFF
DNA: TGCAGCGTTGAAGGGGGAGCTACGAACACCGGGGAGCTGTTTTTT
V: TRBV29-1
J: TRBJ2-2
size: many
D: NA
length: 15

CDR3: CAISLNRGGDEQFF
DNA: TGTGCCATCAGTCTCAATCGAGGAGGCGATGAGCAGTTCTTC
V: TRBV10-3
J: TRBJ2-1
size: many
D: NA
length: 14

CDR3: CASSQVGDYYEQYF
DNA: TGCGCCAGCAGCCAAGTAGGAGACTACTACGAGCAGTACTTC
V: TRBV4-1
J: TRBJ2-7
size: medium-sized
D: NA
length: 14

CDR3: CASSYREDPLEQYF
DNA: TGTGCCAGCAGCTACCGGGAGGACCCTTTGGAGCAGTACTTC
V: TRBV7-9
J: TRBJ2-7
size: NA
D: TRBD2
length: 14

CDR3: CSVDAQSYGYTF
DNA: TGCAGCGTTGATGCGCAGAGCTATGGCTACACCTTC
V: TRBV29-1
J: TRBJ1-2
size: many
D: NA
length: 12

CDR3: CASSFGDRGSDQFF
DNA: TGCGCCAGCAGCTTCGGGGACAGGGGAAGTGACCAGTTCTTC
V: TRBV5-1
J: TRBJ2-1
size: NA
D: TRBD1
length: 14

CDR3: CAISEGGTSFPYEQYF
DNA: TGTGCCATCAGTGAGGGCGGGACTAGCTTCCCCTACGAGCAGTACTTC
V: TRBV10-3
J: TRBJ2-7
size: many
D: TRBD2
length: 16

CDR3: CASSLMAGFYNEQFF
DNA: TGTGCCAGCAGCTTAATGGCAGGATTTTACAATGAGCAGTTCTTC
V: TRBV13
J: TRBJ2-1
size: many
D: NA
length: 15

CDR3: CSARDRRTGLNEQYF
DNA: TGCAGTGCTAGAGATCGAAGGACAGGGTTAAACGAGCAGTACTTC
V: TRBV20-1
J: TRBJ2-7
size: many
D: TRBD1
length: 15

CDR3: CASSDPGQGVYEQYF
DNA: TGTGCCAGCAGCGATCCCGGACAGGGAGTCTACGAGCAGTACTTC
V: TRBV7-6
J: TRBJ2-7
size: many
D: TRBD1
length: 15

CDR3: CASSETGQGNGYTF
DNA: TGCGCCAGCAGCGAAACGGGACAGGGCAATGGCTACACCTTC
V: TRBV5-1
J: TRBJ1-2
size: many
D: TRBD1
length: 14

CDR3: CASSSSSGGATDTQYF
DNA: TGTGCCAGCAGTTCATCTAGCGGGGGGGCCACAGATACGCAGTATTTT
V: TRBV12-3/TRBV12-4
J: TRBJ2-3
size: many
D: TRBD2
length: 16

CDR3: CASSVVASTGELFF
DNA: TGTGCCAGCAGCGTAGTGGCCTCCACCGGGGAGCTGTTTTTT
V: TRBV9
J: TRBJ2-2
size: many
D: NA
length: 14

CDR3: CASSYAGTGFSGANVLTF
DNA: TGTGCCAGCAGTTACGCCGGGACAGGTTTCTCTGGGGCCAACGTCCTGACTTTC
V: TRBV6-5
J: TRBJ2-6
size: few
D: TRBD1
length: 18

CDR3: CASSFTGAYNEQFF
DNA: TGTGCCAGCAGTTTCACAGGGGCGTACAATGAGCAGTTCTTC
V: TRBV6-5
J: TRBJ2-1
size: many
D: TRBD1
length: 14

CDR3: CASGPRDKPTGELFF
DNA: TGTGCCAGCGGACCCCGGGACAAACCTACCGGGGAGCTGTTTTTT
V: TRBV7-9
J: TRBJ2-2
size: many
D: NA
length: 15

CDR3: CSPPRTSSYEQYF
DNA: TGCAGTCCCCCCAGGACCAGCTCCTACGAGCAGTACTTC
V: TRBV20-1
J: TRBJ2-7
size: many
D: NA
length: 13

CDR3: CASSITGTSNTEAFF
DNA: TGTGCCAGCAGCATTACCGGGACATCGAACACTGAAGCTTTCTTT
V: TRBV4-2
J: TRBJ1-1
size: many
D: NA
length: 15

CDR3: CASSRGLAGSSYNEQFF
DNA: TGTGCCAGTAGTCGCGGACTAGCGGGGAGCTCCTACAATGAGCAGTTCTTC
V: TRBV19
J: TRBJ2-1
size: NA
D: TRBD2
length: 17

CDR3: CSVERQANTEAFF
DNA: TGCAGCGTTGAACGCCAGGCGAACACTGAAGCTTTCTTT
V: TRBV29-1
J: TRBJ1-1
size: many
D: NA
length: 13

CDR3: CASTKGGAYEQYF
DNA: TGTGCCAGCACTAAGGGGGGCGCCTACGAGCAGTACTTC
V: TRBV11-2
J: TRBJ2-7
size: NA
D: NA
length: 13

CDR3: CASSHRFQETQYF
DNA: TGTGCCAGCAGCCACAGATTCCAAGAGACCCAGTACTTC
V: TRBV7-7
J: TRBJ2-5
size: many
D: NA
length: 13

CDR3: CASSPHRGSYEQYF
DNA: TGTGCCAGCTCACCACACAGGGGCTCCTACGAGCAGTACTTC
V: TRBV18
J: TRBJ2-7
size: few
D: TRBD1
length: 14

CDR3: CASSQATGNGYTF
DNA: TGTGCCAGCAGCCAAGCGACAGGGAATGGCTACACCTTC
V: TRBV14
J: TRBJ1-2
size: many
D: TRBD1
length: 13

CDR3: CASSLDGGRYTQYF
DNA: TGTGCCAGCAGCTTAGACGGGGGGCGTTATACGCAGTATTTT
V: TRBV7-2
J: TRBJ2-3
size: many
D: NA
length: 14

CDR3: CASSLRGRDGHEQYF
DNA: TGTGCCAGCAGCTTAAGGGGCCGGGACGGCCACGAGCAGTACTTC
V: TRBV7-9
J: TRBJ2-7
size: many
D: NA
length: 15

CDR3: CASSLEGRLGQYF
DNA: TGTGCCAGCAGCTTAGAGGGCAGACTGGGGCAGTACTTC
V: TRBV7-2
J: TRBJ2-7
size: many
D: NA
length: 13

CDR3: CASSLSQGAFGSQPQHF
DNA: TGTGCCAGCAGTTTGTCGCAGGGGGCGTTCGGGTCGCAGCCCCAGCATTTT
V: TRBV28
J: TRBJ1-5
size: many
D: TRBD1
length: 17

CDR3: CASSWGARAPMNTEAFF
DNA: TGTGCCAGCAGCTGGGGGGCTCGCGCCCCTATGAACACTGAAGCTTTCTTT
V: TRBV5-5
J: TRBJ1-1
size: many
D: NA
length: 17

CDR3: CASSTPRGQGGTEAFF
DNA: TGTGCCAGCAGCACCCCCCGGGGGCAGGGAGGCACTGAAGCTTTCTTT
V: TRBV9
J: TRBJ1-1
size: many
D: NA
length: 16

CDR3: CATSRGGRSDTQYF
DNA: TGTGCCACCTCCCGAGGGGGGAGGAGCGATACGCAGTATTTT
V: TRBV24-1
J: TRBJ2-3
size: NA
D: NA
length: 14

CDR3: CASSQDFPSGLGSYTDTQYF
DNA: TGTGCCAGCAGCCAAGATTTCCCCTCGGGCTTAGGGTCCTACACAGATACGCAGTATTTT
V: TRBV3-1
J: TRBJ2-3
size: many
D: NA
length: 20